This TCR beta chain is from a study of regulatory dendritic cells for organ transplantation. The table lists this clone with a count of one. Its cognate antigen is unknown. Findings and caveats of the study: Of resting T cell subsets, memory CD8+ had the most alloreactive clonotypes. The authors noted considerable between-person heterogeneity in alloreactive memory CD8+ cells. Regulatory dendritic cells appeared to expand memory CD8+ clones less than mature ones.

The V gene end was trimmed by 0 bases and the J gene end by 3 bases; junction bases not matched to a gene: 1. This CDR3 spans 16 amino acids. Germline lookup yields CDR1 MNHNS and CDR2 SASEGT. Naive CD45RA+ and memory CD45RO+ CD4+ or CD8+ T cells were FACS-sorted. The method was immunoSEQ multiplex PCR; TCRdb's version includes in-frame clones alone and lacks a portion of them. The table records 30,000 to 35,000 clones, 70% to 90% of them present only once. The receptor's source is a human donor in good health. The sequenced material came from naive CD4+ T cells from blood. Subset denoted: CD45RA+ naive T cells. V usage is TRBV6-1 and J usage is TRBJ2-1, with 11 bases fitting TRBD2. This CDR3 reads CASSEAGTSGYNEQFF. The CDR3, as DNA: TGTGCCAGCAGTGAAGCCGGGACTAGCGGCTACAATGAGCAGTTCTTC.